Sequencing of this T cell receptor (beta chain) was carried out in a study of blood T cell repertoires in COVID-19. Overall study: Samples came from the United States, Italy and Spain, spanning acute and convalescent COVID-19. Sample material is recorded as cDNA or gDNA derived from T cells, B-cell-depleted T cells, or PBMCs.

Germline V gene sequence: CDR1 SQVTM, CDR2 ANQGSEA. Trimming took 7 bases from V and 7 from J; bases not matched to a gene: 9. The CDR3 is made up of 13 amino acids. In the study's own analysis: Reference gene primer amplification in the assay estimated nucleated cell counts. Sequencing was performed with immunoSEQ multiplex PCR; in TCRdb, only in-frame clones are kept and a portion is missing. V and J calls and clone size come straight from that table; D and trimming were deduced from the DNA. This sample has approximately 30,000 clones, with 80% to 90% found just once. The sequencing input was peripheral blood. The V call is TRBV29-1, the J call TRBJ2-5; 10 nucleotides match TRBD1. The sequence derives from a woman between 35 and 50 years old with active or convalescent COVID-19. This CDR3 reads CSARGTGEGTQYF. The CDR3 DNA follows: TGCAGCGCCCGAGGGACAGGGGAGGGGACCCAGTACTTC.